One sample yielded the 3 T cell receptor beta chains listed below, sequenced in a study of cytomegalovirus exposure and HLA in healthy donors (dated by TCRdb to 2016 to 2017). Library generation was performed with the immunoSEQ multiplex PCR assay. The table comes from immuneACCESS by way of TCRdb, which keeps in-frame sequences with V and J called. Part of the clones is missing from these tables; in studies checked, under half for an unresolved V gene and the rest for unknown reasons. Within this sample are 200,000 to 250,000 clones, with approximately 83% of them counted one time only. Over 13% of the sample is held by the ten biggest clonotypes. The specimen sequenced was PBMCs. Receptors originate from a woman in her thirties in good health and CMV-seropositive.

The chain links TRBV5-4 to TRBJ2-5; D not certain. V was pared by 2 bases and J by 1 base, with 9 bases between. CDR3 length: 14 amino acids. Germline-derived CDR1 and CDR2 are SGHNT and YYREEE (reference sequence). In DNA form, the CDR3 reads TGTGCCAGCAGCTTAATGGAGATCCAAGAGACCCAGTACTTC. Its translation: CASSLMEIQETQYF.

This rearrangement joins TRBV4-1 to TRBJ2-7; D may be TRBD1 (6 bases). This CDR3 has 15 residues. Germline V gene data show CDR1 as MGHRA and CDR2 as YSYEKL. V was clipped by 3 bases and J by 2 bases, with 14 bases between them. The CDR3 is CASSHLARGPYEQYF. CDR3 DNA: TGCGCCAGCAGCCATCTAGCCAGGGGTCCCTACGAGCAGTACTTC.

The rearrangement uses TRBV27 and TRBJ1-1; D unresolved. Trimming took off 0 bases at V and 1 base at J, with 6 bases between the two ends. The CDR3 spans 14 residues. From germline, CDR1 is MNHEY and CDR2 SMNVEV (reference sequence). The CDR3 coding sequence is TGTGCCAGCAGTTTATCGCGACGGAACACTGAAGCTTTCTTT. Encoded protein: CASSLSRRNTEAFF.